A single TCR beta chain is shown here with its context. Its antigen is undetermined. Germline and junction disagree at one end, which may indicate a read error. The data were taken from a study of blood T cells in healthy people across ages. Study-level points and caveats: Age advanced and TCR beta diversity per million T cells fell, roughly linearly.

The second PCR ran about 6 to 11 cycles with a sample-barcoded 5' primer and J-beta primers. TCRdb independently ran MiXCR on the 5' RACE reads; one entry per CDR3 protein. Of 550,000 to 800,000 distinct CDR3 sequences listed, around 21% are singletons. The germline V gene encodes CDR1 LGHDT and CDR2 YNNKEL (reference sequence). The CDR3 has 13 amino acids. This receptor was taken from a man between 65 and 85 years old in good health. The V gene is TRBV3-1, the J gene TRBJ2-3; unclear D gene. Sample: blood. The CDR3 sequence: CAGSQVNTDTQYF. The CDR3 coding sequence is TGTGCCGGCAGCCAAGTCAACACAGATACGCAGTATTTT.